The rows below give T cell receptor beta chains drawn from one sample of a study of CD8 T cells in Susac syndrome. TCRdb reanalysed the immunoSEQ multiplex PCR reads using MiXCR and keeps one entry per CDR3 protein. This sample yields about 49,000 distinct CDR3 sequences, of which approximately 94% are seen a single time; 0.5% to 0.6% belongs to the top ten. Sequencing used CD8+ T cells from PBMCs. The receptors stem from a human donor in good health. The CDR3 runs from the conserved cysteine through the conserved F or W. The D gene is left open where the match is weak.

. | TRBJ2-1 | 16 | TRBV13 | TGTGCCAGCAGCTTAGATGGCGGGGACTCCTACAATGAGCAGTTCTTC | CASSLDGGDSYNEQFF
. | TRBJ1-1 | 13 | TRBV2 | TGTGCCAGCAGTCCCGGGGGTAGGTTTGAAGCTTTCTTT | CASSPGGRFEAFF
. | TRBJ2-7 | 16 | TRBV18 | TGTGCCAGCTCACCAAATTTGGGCAGGCGGACCTACGAGCAGTACTTC | CASSPNLGRRTYEQYF
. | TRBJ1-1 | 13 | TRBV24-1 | TGTGCCACCAGTGAGCAAGGGGCCACTGAAGCTTTCTTT | CATSEQGATEAFF
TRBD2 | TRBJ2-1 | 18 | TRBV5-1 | TGCGCCAGCAGCTGGACGGGACTAGCGGGAGTCGTCGGAGATGAGCAGTTCTTC | CASSWTGLAGVVGDEQFF
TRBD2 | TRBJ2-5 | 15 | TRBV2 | TGTGCCAGCGAAGGAAGCGGGACCCCCCAAGAGACCCAGTACTTC | CASEGSGTPQETQYF
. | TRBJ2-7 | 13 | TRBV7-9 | TGTGCCAGCAGCCCCCGTTCGCTATACGAGCAGTACTTC | CASSPRSLYEQYF
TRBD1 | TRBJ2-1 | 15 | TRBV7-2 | TGTGCCAGCAGTATCCGGGACAGGGCATACAATGAGCAGTTCTTC | CASSIRDRAYNEQFF
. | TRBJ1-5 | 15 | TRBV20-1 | TGCAGTGCTAGAGAATCGGGACGGTACAATCAGCCCCAGCATTTT | CSARESGRYNQPQHF
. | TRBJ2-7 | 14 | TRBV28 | TGTGCCAGCAGTTGGAGGGGACCTGACTACGAGCAGTACTTC | CASSWRGPDYEQYF
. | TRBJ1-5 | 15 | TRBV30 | TGTGCCTGGAGGGATCGAGGGTTCCTCAATCAGCCCCAGCATTTT | CAWRDRGFLNQPQHF
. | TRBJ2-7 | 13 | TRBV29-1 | TGCAGCGTTGTAGTGGCGACCTCCGGCGAGCAGTACTTC | CSVVVATSGEQYF
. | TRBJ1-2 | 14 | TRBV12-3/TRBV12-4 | TGTGCCAGCAACCCTGGGGGTGATAACTATGGCTACACCTTC | CASNPGGDNYGYTF
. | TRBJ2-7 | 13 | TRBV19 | TGTGCCAGTAGTATAGCGGGCGCCTACGAGCAGTACTTC | CASSIAGAYEQYF